The 16 T cell receptor beta chains reported below all come from one sample, sequenced in a study of T cell responses to AZD1222 COVID-19 vaccine (dated by TCRdb to the early 2020s). The receptor library was made with the immunoSEQ multiplex PCR assay. Here the immuneACCESS table is served through TCRdb, limited to in-frame sequences with V and J called. Missing clones are a known gap in these copies; in checked studies unresolved V genes cover under half, and the rest lacks a known reason. The sample contains about 75,000 clones, more than 70% of them found a single time. The top ten clones comprise 10% of the sample. The sample's time point label is to be understood as: about 28 days (+/-7) after the second vaccine dose. The treatment or condition label for this specimen denotes: meningococcal conjugate vaccine given as trial control. Sequencing used peripheral blood, obtained 28 days after the second dose of the MenACWY control vaccine. The receptors shown here come from an adult who received the MenACWY meningococcal vaccine as a control.

The chain carries TRBV5-5 and TRBJ2-7; 7 bases are shared with TRBD2. This CDR3 spans 13 amino acids. The J segment lost 4 bases and the V segment lost 4 bases, leaving 5 bases of the junction unmatched. Per the germline V gene, CDR1 is SGHKS and CDR2 is YYEKEE (reference sequence). Here the CDR3 reads CASSQTGGYEQYF. The DNA of the CDR3 is TGTGCCAGCAGCCAAACGGGAGGATACGAGCAGTACTTC.

A few counts support this clone. CDR3 residues: CASSERGGPDTQYF. The CDR3 DNA is TGTGCCAGCAGTGAGCGGGGGGGCCCAGATACGCAGTATTTT. The chain combines TRBV6-4 with TRBJ2-3, with 9 bases that match TRBD2. The V gene's germline CDR1 is MRHNA and CDR2 SNTAGT. The CDR3 sequence is 14 residues long. V trimming: 3 bases; J trimming: 4 bases; junction bases outside the gene matches: 2.

This clone came up once. DNA of the CDR3: TGTGCCAGCTCACCAGATCAGGGACCCTTAGAAAAACTGTTTTTT. The encoded protein is CASSPDQGPLEKLFF. This sequence joins TRBV18 and TRBJ1-4; the D gene is possibly TRBD1 (5 bases). The CDR3 is made up of 15 amino acids. The V gene lost 2 bases and the J gene lost 8 bases, with 15 bases spanning the gap. Germline values: CDR1 KGHSH, CDR2 LQKENI. Based on the CDR3 plus reference TRBV18 and TRBJ1-4, the full variable domain is NAGVMQNPRHLVRRRGQEARLRCSPMKGHSHVYWYRQLPEEGLKFMVYLQKENIIDESGMPKERFSAEFPKEGPSILRIQQVVRGDSAAYFCASSPDQGPLEKLFFGSGTQLSVL.

The chain carries TRBV9 and TRBJ1-1, with 7 bases lining up with TRBD1. Per germline, CDR1 SGDLS and CDR2 YYNGEE. The V and J ends lost 2 bases and 1 base, in that order; junction bases with no gene match: 2. This CDR3 is 14 amino acids long. As DNA, the CDR3 is TGTGCCAGCAGCGTGACAGGGCGGAACACTGAAGCTTTCTTT. Amino acids: CASSVTGRNTEAFF.

V gene TRBV7-2 combines with J gene TRBJ1-5; D unresolved. The V and J ends lost 2 bases and 2 bases respectively, with 10 bases between them. Germline-derived CDR1 and CDR2 are SGHTA and FQGNSA. CDR3 length equals 15 residues. The CDR3 here is CASSLRVTGNQPQHF. The CDR3 region has the DNA TGTGCCAGCAGCTTACGGGTAACAGGCAATCAGCCCCAGCATTTT.

The rearrangement links TRBV11-1 to TRBJ1-1; D uncertain. This CDR3 contains 14 residues. V gave up 5 bases and J gave up 3 bases, with 13 bases separating them. Germline CDR1 SGHAT, CDR2 FQDESV (reference sequence). Here the CDR3 reads CASSPRTDHTEAFF. CDR3 nucleotide sequence: TGTGCCAGCAGCCCTCGGACCGACCACACTGAAGCTTTCTTT.

The chain combines TRBV7-2 with TRBJ1-1; D is ambiguous. Per the germline V gene, CDR1 is SGHTA and CDR2 is FQGNSA. This CDR3 has 14 amino acids. Trimming took off 7 bases at V and 0 bases at J, with 12 bases between the two ends. The CDR3 DNA reads as TGTGCCAGCACCCGCGAGGGCCTGAACACTGAAGCTTTCTTT. Its protein is CASTREGLNTEAFF.

V and J are TRBV7-6 and TRBJ1-4, with D perhaps matching TRBD1 (6 bases). This CDR3 contains 15 residues. V was pared by 4 bases and J by 0 bases, with 9 bases between. Per germline, CDR1 SGHVS and CDR2 FNYEAQ. CDR3 sequence (DNA): TGTGCCAGCAGCTCCCAGGGGACAACTAATGAAAAACTGTTTTTT. Translated, it gives CASSSQGTTNEKLFF.

This clone is medium-sized. Other DNA sequences in the sample encode the same CDR3. This chain links TRBV28 with TRBJ2-1, with 12 bases aligning to TRBD2. Per the germline V gene, CDR1 is MDHEN and CDR2 is SYDVKM. V shed 2 bases, J shed 10 bases, and the junction held 0 bases outside the gene matches. This CDR3 spans 13 amino acids. CDR3 bases: TGTGCCAGCAGTTTAGGGACTAGCGGGGAGCAGTTCTTC. Protein sequence: CASSLGTSGEQFF.

There are a few counts of this clone. The rearrangement joins TRBV4-2 to TRBJ1-5; D perhaps matches TRBD1 (5 bases). From germline, CDR1 is LGHNA and CDR2 YNFKEQ. Trimming pared 5 bases from V and 0 bases from J, leaving 17 bases between. The CDR3 has 17 residues. The DNA of the CDR3 is TGTGCCAGCAGCTACCGGTTGGGGGAACTTAGCAATCAGCCCCAGCATTTT. Translation gives CASSYRLGELSNQPQHF.

The V call is TRBV12-3 or TRBV12-4, the J call TRBJ1-1; 9 nucleotides align to TRBD1. The trim removed 6 bases at V and 5 bases at J, leaving 4 bases unmatched. There are 13 residues in the CDR3. CDR3: CASSRDRVTEAFF. CDR3 bases: TGTGCCAGCAGCCGGGACAGGGTGACTGAAGCTTTCTTT.

This chain links TRBV5-4 with TRBJ1-6; D unclear. The CDR3 is made up of 13 amino acids. In germline, CDR1 is SGHNT, CDR2 YYREEE (reference sequence). V lost 2 bases, J lost 8 bases, and 8 bases lay in between. CDR3 sequence (DNA): TGTGCCAGCAGCTTTGAGAGGGATTCACCCCTCCACTTT. This sequence encodes CASSFERDSPLHF.

The J gene is TRBJ2-7, the V gene TRBV30; 7 bases match TRBD2. The CDR3 consists of 13 residues. CDR1 GTSNPN and CDR2 SVGIG come from the germline V gene (reference sequence). With V trimmed by 1 base and J by 6 bases, 6 bases remained unmatched. The CDR3 is CAWSALAATEQYF. The CDR3 nucleotides are TGTGCCTGGAGTGCCCTAGCGGCCACCGAGCAGTACTTC.

The chain is built from TRBV11-2 and TRBJ1-1; D gene unclear. The CDR3 covers 14 residues. The germline V gene has CDR1 SGHAT and CDR2 FQNNGV. The V end lost 2 bases, the J end lost 1 base, and 8 bases lay between the germline ends. CDR3 protein: CASSLSDGNTEAFF. Here the CDR3 DNA reads TGTGCCAGCAGCTTATCGGACGGGAACACTGAAGCTTTCTTT.

The rearrangement links TRBV18 to TRBJ1-2; D is unresolved. V was clipped by 1 base and J by 5 bases, with 11 bases between them. The CDR3 totals 14 residues. Germline V CDR1 and CDR2: KGHSH, LQKENI. CDR3: CASSPQDGNYGYTF. The CDR3 nucleotides read TGTGCCAGCTCACCACAAGACGGGAATTATGGCTACACCTTC.

The chain joins TRBV5-1 to TRBJ1-1; TRBD1 matches 9 bases. Germline V gene data show CDR1 as SGHRS and CDR2 as YFSETQ. Trimming took 1 base from V and 3 from J; bases not matched to a gene: 4. CDR3 length: 15 residues. Here the CDR3 reads CASSLTGGADTEAFF. The CDR3 nucleotides are TGCGCCAGCAGCTTGACAGGGGGCGCGGACACTGAAGCTTTCTTT.